A selection of T cell receptor beta chains follows, all from one sample in a study of cytomegalovirus exposure and HLA in healthy donors. This table comes from immunoSEQ multiplex PCR, and its TCRdb copy is limited to in-frame clones, with some not included. Among about 120,000 clones, about 76% were seen once, and the ten largest hold approximately 2.2%. Sequencing was carried out using PBMCs. The origin of the receptors is a woman between 35 and 50 years old in good health and CMV-seronegative. CDR3s leave out the opening cysteine and the closing phenylalanine or tryptophan. Each record gives: J gene, V gene, CDR3 protein.

J: TRBJ2-2
V: TRBV7-3
CDR3: ASSLNHQGADTGELF

J: TRBJ2-7
V: TRBV7-9
CDR3: ASSFGQSQTRGGLYEQY

J: TRBJ2-7
V: TRBV5-4
CDR3: ASTPRPGGELEQY

J: TRBJ2-5
V: TRBV18
CDR3: ASSRGTASFQETQY

J: TRBJ1-6
V: TRBV6-5
CDR3: ASGRDNLRSPLH

J: TRBJ2-3
V: TRBV5-1
CDR3: ASSLALAGDTDTQY

J: TRBJ2-3
V: TRBV7-9
CDR3: ASTQGSSGADTQY

J: TRBJ1-2
V: TRBV6-1
CDR3: ASSEESRWGRDGYT

J: TRBJ1-4
V: TRBV11-2
CDR3: ASSLRGNNEKLF

J: TRBJ1-5
V: TRBV5-1
CDR3: ASSEGTGYQPQH

J: TRBJ2-7
V: TRBV10-1
CDR3: ASTGTSGSWSYEQY

J: TRBJ2-7
V: TRBV7-9
CDR3: ASSLVLAGASYEQY

J: TRBJ1-5
V: TRBV6-5
CDR3: ASSELGQPQH

J: TRBJ1-4
V: TRBV9
CDR3: ASSGTGLRNEKLF

J: TRBJ1-5
V: TRBV19
CDR3: ASSIDPAGGIRNRPQH

J: TRBJ2-5
V: TRBV27
CDR3: ASSFERGSVETQY

J: TRBJ1-1
V: TRBV6-5
CDR3: ASSTGREAF

J: TRBJ1-2
V: TRBV6-1
CDR3: ASSVQGTGYT

J: TRBJ2-7
V: TRBV19
CDR3: ASSINPTGRHEQY